These 9 T cell receptor beta chains came from one sample sequenced in a study of cytomegalovirus exposure and HLA in healthy donors. 13 Jbeta primers and 60 Vbeta primers were used for the PCR. Using immunoSEQ multiplex PCR, the repertoire was profiled, and TCRdb retains in-frame clones only, with some absent. Of about 96,000 clones in the sample, 65% to 85% were seen once. Material: PBMCs. These TCRs come from a female donor in good health and CMV-seropositive.

This clone turned up a few times. The rearrangement links TRBV28 to TRBJ2-7, with 13 bases lining up with TRBD2. This CDR3 comprises 17 residues. With 6 bases clipped from V and 4 bases from J, the junction kept 12 bases outside the gene matches. CDR1 and CDR2 from the germline V gene are MDHEN and SYDVKM. The CDR3 protein is CASSPEPWTSGSYEQYF. The CDR3 bases are TGTGCCAGCAGCCCCGAGCCATGGACTAGCGGGAGTTACGAGCAGTACTTC.

The genes are TRBV14 and TRBJ1-6; TRBD1 aligns across 7 bases. Germline values: CDR1 SGHDN, CDR2 FVKESK. V shed 6 bases and J 7 bases; nucleotides not matched to a gene: 9. This CDR3 comprises 15 residues. CDR3: CASSHRGIRNSPLHF. The CDR3 nucleotides read TGTGCCAGCAGTCACAGGGGTATCAGGAATTCACCCCTCCACTTT.

The genes are TRBV12-5 and TRBJ1-5; 8 positions match TRBD1. The CDR3 has 13 amino acids. Per germline, CDR1 LGHNT and CDR2 FRNRAP. V was clipped by 8 bases and J by 4 bases; unmatched bases: 4. The CDR3 protein is CASQGARNQPQHF. The CDR3 coding sequence is TGTGCTAGTCAGGGGGCGCGAAATCAGCCCCAGCATTTT.

The chain uses TRBV28 and TRBJ1-2; 9 bases line up with TRBD1. The CDR3 runs to 12 residues. CDR1 MDHEN and CDR2 SYDVKM come from the germline V gene. With 11 bases clipped from V and 3 bases from J, the junction kept 4 bases outside the gene matches. CDR3 nucleotide sequence: TGTGCCTTAAGGACAGGGGACTATGGCTACACCTTC. Translating gives CALRTGDYGYTF.

This rearrangement joins TRBV6-6 to TRBJ2-3; TRBD2 matches at 7 bases. Trimming at V came to 6 bases and at J to 4 bases, leaving 10 bases not matched to a gene. The CDR3 contains 15 residues. CDR1 is MNHNY and CDR2 is SVGAGI in the germline V gene (reference sequence). Here the CDR3 DNA reads TGTGCCAGCAGGCGCCGGGGGGTCCCGGCAGATACGCAGTATTTT. Its translation: CASRRRGVPADTQYF.

This chain connects TRBV4-2 to TRBJ1-1, with TRBD1 identical over 9 bases. The V segment lost 5 bases and the J segment 5 bases; nucleotides outside the gene matches: 3. The germline gives CDR1 LGHNA, CDR2 YNFKEQ. This CDR3 is built from 13 residues. The CDR3 bases are TGTGCCAGCAGCGTTGACAGGGGGACTGAAGCTTTCTTT. This codes for CASSVDRGTEAFF.

The chain is built from TRBV5-1 and TRBJ2-5; D remains unclear. Trimming took off 0 bases at V and 2 bases at J, with 5 bases between the two ends. The CDR3 contains 13 residues. Per the germline V gene, CDR1 is SGHRS and CDR2 is YFSETQ. The CDR3 coding sequence is TGCGCCAGCAGCTTGGTCGGGCAAGAGACCCAGTACTTC. It translates to CASSLVGQETQYF. The full variable domain, completed using reference TRBV5-1 and TRBJ2-5, is KAGVTQTPRYLIKTRGQQVTLSCSPISGHRSVSWYQQTPGQGLQFLFEYFSETQRNKGNFPGRFSGRQFSNSRSEMNVSTLELGDSALYLCASSLVGQETQYFGPGTRLLVL.

The V call is TRBV28, the J call TRBJ1-5, with a tentative D call TRBD1 (6 bases). Germline V lookup: CDR1 MDHEN, CDR2 SYDVKM. The length of the CDR3 is 19 residues. V gave up 6 bases and J gave up 2 bases, with 26 bases separating them. The CDR3 sequence: CASRPTGQSLITGNQPQHF. Written as DNA, the CDR3 is TGTGCCAGCAGACCCACAGGACAGTCCCTAATTACAGGCAATCAGCCCCAGCATTTT.

The chain carries TRBV5-4 and TRBJ1-1; 10 bases are shared with TRBD1. The germline V gene has CDR1 SGHNT and CDR2 YYREEE (reference sequence). There are 15 residues in the CDR3. V lost 2 bases to trimming and J lost 3 bases; unmatched junction nucleotides: 4. The DNA of the CDR3 is TGTGCCAGCAGCTTTCCCGGGACAGGGGACACTGAAGCTTTCTTT. Translating gives CASSFPGTGDTEAFF.